The text below deals with one TCR beta chain. Its antigen is still unknown. The data derive from a study of cytomegalovirus exposure and HLA in healthy donors. The study, taken as a whole, reports: Among TCR beta chains, those listed as cytomegalovirus-associated numbered around 180. An observed cluster of highly shared sequence variants was recorded as a likely sequencing artifact.

Trimming took off 6 bases at V and 4 bases at J, with 12 bases between the two ends. The CDR3 loop spans 13 amino acids. Germline lookup yields CDR1 MNHEY and CDR2 SMNVEV (reference sequence). The PCR made use of 60 Vbeta and 13 Jbeta primers. In the source study's methods: Later, an analysis found 80 million or so unique TCR beta chains, and about 10 million of these were shared. Method: immunoSEQ multiplex PCR; TCRdb's copy keeps in-frame clones and lacks some. For V, J and clone size, that table is used; D and trimming come from the DNA. The data hold approximately 60,000 clones, with approximately 80% observed a single time.

The receptor was derived from a middle-aged man in good health and CMV-seronegative. This rearrangement joins TRBV27 to TRBJ1-2, with D unresolved. Sequencing was done on a sample of PBMCs. The CDR3 is CASSAGRSYGYTF. The CDR3 coding sequence is TGTGCCAGCAGCGCCGGCCGGAGCTATGGCTACACCTTC.